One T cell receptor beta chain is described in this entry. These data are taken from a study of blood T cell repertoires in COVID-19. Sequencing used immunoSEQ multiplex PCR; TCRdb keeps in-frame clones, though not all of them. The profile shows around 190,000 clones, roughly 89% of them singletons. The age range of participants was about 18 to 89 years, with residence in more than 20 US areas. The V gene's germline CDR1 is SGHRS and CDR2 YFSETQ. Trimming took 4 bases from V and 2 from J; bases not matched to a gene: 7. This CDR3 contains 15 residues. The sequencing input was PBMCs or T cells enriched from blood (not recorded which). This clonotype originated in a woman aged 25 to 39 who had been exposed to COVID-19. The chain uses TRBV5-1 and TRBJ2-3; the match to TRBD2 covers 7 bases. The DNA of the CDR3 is TGCGCCAGCAGCGCGGCGGGGGATCTCACAGATACGCAGTATTTT. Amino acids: CASSAAGDLTDTQYF. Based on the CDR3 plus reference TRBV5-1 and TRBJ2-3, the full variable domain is KAGVTQTPRYLIKTRGQQVTLSCSPISGHRSVSWYQQTPGQGLQFLFEYFSETQRNKGNFPGRFSGRQFSNSRSEMNVSTLELGDSALYLCASSAAGDLTDTQYFGPGTRLTVL.